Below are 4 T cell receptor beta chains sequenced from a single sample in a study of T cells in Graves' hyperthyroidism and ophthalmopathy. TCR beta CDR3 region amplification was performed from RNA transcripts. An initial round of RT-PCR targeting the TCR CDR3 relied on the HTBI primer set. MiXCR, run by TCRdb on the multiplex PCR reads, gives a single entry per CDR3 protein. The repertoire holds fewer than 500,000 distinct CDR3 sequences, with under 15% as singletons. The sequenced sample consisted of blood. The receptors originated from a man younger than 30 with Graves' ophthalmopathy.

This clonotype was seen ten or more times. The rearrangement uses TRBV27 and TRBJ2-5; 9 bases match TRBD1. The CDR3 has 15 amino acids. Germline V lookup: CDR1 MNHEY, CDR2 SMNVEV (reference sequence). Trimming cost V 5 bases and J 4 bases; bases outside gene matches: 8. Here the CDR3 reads CASSPGDRVPETQYF. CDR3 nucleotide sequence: TGTGCCAGCAGTCCAGGGGACAGGGTTCCAGAGACCCAGTACTTC.

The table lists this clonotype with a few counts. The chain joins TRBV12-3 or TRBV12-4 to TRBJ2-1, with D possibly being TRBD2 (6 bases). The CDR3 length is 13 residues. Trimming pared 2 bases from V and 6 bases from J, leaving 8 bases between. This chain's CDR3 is CASSLLAVNEQFF. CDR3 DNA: TGTGCCAGCAGTTTATTAGCGGTCAATGAGCAGTTCTTC.

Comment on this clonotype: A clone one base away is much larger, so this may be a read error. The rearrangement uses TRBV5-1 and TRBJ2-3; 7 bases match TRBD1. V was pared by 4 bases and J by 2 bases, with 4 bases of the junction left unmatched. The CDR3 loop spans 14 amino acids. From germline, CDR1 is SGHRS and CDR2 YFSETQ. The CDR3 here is CASSETGVTDTQYF. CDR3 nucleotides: TGCGCCAGCAGCGAAACAGGGGTCACAGATACGCAGTATTTT.

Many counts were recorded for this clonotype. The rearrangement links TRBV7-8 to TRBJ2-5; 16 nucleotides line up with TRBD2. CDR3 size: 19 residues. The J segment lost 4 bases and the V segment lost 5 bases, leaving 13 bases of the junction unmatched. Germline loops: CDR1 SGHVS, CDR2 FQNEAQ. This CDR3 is CASSPYAGLAGGLGETQYF. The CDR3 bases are TGTGCCAGCAGCCCCTACGCGGGACTAGCGGGAGGGCTTGGAGAGACCCAGTACTTC.